The next 8 T cell receptor beta chains were all read from a single sample in a study of cytotoxic CD8 clonotypes in ibrutinib-treated CLL. Only in-frame clones appear in the TCRdb table, and some are missing; sequencing was by immunoSEQ multiplex PCR. This sample has some 92,000 clones, with approximately 77% found just once. Sequencing was performed on PBMCs, taken after 24 months of ibrutinib treatment. The receptors originated from a human donor with chronic lymphocytic leukemia.

This clone was seen more than once but under ten times. This chain links TRBV7-2 with TRBJ2-7, with 7 bases aligning to TRBD1. The CDR3 spans 16 residues. V was pared by 4 bases and J by 3 bases, with 12 bases of the junction left unmatched. In germline, CDR1 is SGHTA, CDR2 FQGNSA. Here the CDR3 reads CASSSPKGQPFYEQYF. CDR3 bases: TGTGCCAGCAGCTCCCCCAAGGGACAGCCATTCTACGAGCAGTACTTC. The whole variable domain, filled in from reference TRBV7-2 and TRBJ2-7, reads GAGVSQSPSNKVTEKGKDVELRCDPISGHTALYWYRQSLGQGLEFLIYFQGNSAPDKSGLPSDRFSAERTGGSVSTLTIQRTQQEDSAVYLCASSSPKGQPFYEQYFGPGTRLTVT.

The rearrangement links TRBV13 to TRBJ2-7; TRBD1 is a possible D gene (6 bases). The ends were cut back, 1 base at V and 6 bases at J, with 16 bases in the middle. CDR3 length equals 15 residues. CDR1 is PRHDT, CDR2 FYEKMQ, per germline (reference sequence). The CDR3 bases are TGTGCCAGCAGCTTAGTGGCCAGGGGCCTTGGCGAGCAGTACTTC. Its translation is CASSLVARGLGEQYF.

This clone was counted a few times. The V and J genes are TRBV27 and TRBJ2-7; D is uncertain. This CDR3 is 12 amino acids long. In germline, CDR1 is MNHEY, CDR2 SMNVEV (reference sequence). V lost 8 bases and J 1 base, leaving 9 bases between the germline ends. DNA for the CDR3: TGTGCCAGCGGGCAGAGTTCCTACGAGCAGTACTTC. It is translated as CASGQSSYEQYF.

This clone was seen only a few times. The CDR3 DNA is TGTGCCAGTAGTACCCTACCCGGAAAACTGTTTTTT. It translates to CASSTLPGKLFF. The rearrangement uses TRBV19 and TRBJ1-4; D unclear. Per the germline V gene, CDR1 is LNHDA and CDR2 is SQIVND (reference sequence). Trimming took off 4 bases at V and 10 bases at J, with 10 bases between the two ends. This CDR3 is 12 amino acids long.

This clone was seen only once. V gene TRBV5-8 combines with J gene TRBJ2-5; 8 bases are shared with TRBD1. The CDR3 is 16 amino acids. Unmatched junction bases numbered 11, after V lost 4 bases and J lost 3 bases. Germline V gives CDR1 SGHTS, CDR2 YDEGEE. CDR3 loop: CASSHGQGGWEETQYF. CDR3 in DNA: TGTGCCAGCAGCCACGGACAGGGTGGCTGGGAAGAGACCCAGTACTTC.

A single count supports this clone. One end of the junction fails to match germline, which may point to a read error. The gene calls are TRBV7-7 and TRBJ2-7; D is uncertain. Germline CDR1 SSHAT, CDR2 FNYEAQ (reference sequence). The CDR3 is made up of 13 amino acids. The CDR3 bases are TGTGCTAGCAGCTTAGACCCTTATGGCGAGCAGTACTTC. As protein: CASSLDPYGEQYF.

The chain has TRBV21-1 and TRBJ1-4; TRBD1, the D gene given by the table, was not confirmed from the DNA. TRBV21-1 is given as a pseudogene. The CDR3 has 14 residues. CDR3 in DNA: TGTGCCAGCAGCAAGGACAGCAATAATGAAAAACTGTTTTTT. This encodes CASSKDSNNEKLFF.

The rearrangement links TRBV6-1 to TRBJ1-6; tentatively, D is TRBD1 (6 bases). The CDR3 covers 14 residues. With 3 bases removed from V and 7 bases from J, the gap between germline ends came to 10 bases. Per the germline V gene, CDR1 is MNHNS and CDR2 is SASEGT. The chain's CDR3 is CASSDGRGNSPLHF. CDR3 nucleotides: TGTGCCAGCAGTGACGGCAGGGGAAATTCACCCCTCCACTTT.